Below, 17 T cell receptor beta chains from the same sample are listed, as sequenced in a study of cytomegalovirus exposure and HLA in healthy donors. With 60 Vbeta and 13 Jbeta primers, the PCR was carried out. Profiled with immunoSEQ multiplex PCR; TCRdb holds only in-frame clones, not every one. The table records about 170,000 clones, 84% of them present only once. Source material: PBMCs. The source is a girl aged 5-17 years in good health and CMV-seropositive.

The chain links TRBV19 to TRBJ2-7, with D tentatively TRBD1 (5 bases). V lost 3 bases and J lost 4, with 16 bases in between. The CDR3 loop spans 15 amino acids. The germline V gene encodes CDR1 LNHDA and CDR2 SQIVND (reference sequence). The chain's CDR3 is CASSITKQGWYEQYF. The CDR3 bases are TGTGCCAGTAGTATTACGAAGCAGGGATGGTACGAGCAGTACTTC.

This chain uses TRBV4-1 with TRBJ1-1; TRBD1 might be the D (6 bases). Germline CDR1 reads MGHRA; CDR2 reads YSYEKL. The CDR3 totals 14 residues. Trimming removed 4 bases from V and 10 bases from J, with 19 bases in between. The CDR3 bases are TGCGCCAGCAGCCTCAAAACAGGGATCTCGGGAGCTTTCTTT. Translation: CASSLKTGISGAFF.

The V gene is TRBV9, the J gene TRBJ2-7; 9 bases are shared with TRBD1. This CDR3 contains 14 residues. Germline CDR1 is SGDLS and CDR2 is YYNGEE. The trim removed 3 bases at V and 6 bases at J, leaving 7 bases unmatched. For the CDR3, the DNA is TGTGCCAGCAGCGCCCGGGACAGGGCTTTCGAGCAGTACTTC. Amino acids: CASSARDRAFEQYF.

The chain couples TRBV6-4 to TRBJ2-3; TRBD2 aligns across 10 bases. CDR1 MRHNA and CDR2 SNTAGT come from the germline V gene. J lost 2 bases, V lost 6 bases, and 2 bases had no gene match. CDR3 length: 14 residues. The CDR3 loop is CASSLAGDTDTQYF. The CDR3, as DNA: TGTGCCAGCAGCCTAGCGGGGGACACAGATACGCAGTATTTT.

CDR3 in amino acids: CASSLPQGAREKLFF. As DNA, the CDR3 is TGTGCCAGCAGTTTACCACAGGGGGCTAGGGAAAAACTGTTTTTT. This chain uses TRBV28 with TRBJ1-4; 9 bases line up with TRBD1. Germline CDR1 reads MDHEN; CDR2 reads SYDVKM. V lost 2 bases and J lost 8; bases outside the gene matches: 6. This CDR3 region has 15 residues.

The chain uses TRBV5-1 and TRBJ2-3, with D uncertain. V dropped 5 bases and J dropped 0 bases, with 4 bases sitting between them. CDR1 and CDR2 from the germline V gene are SGHRS and YFSETQ. CDR3 size: 12 residues. The CDR3, as DNA: TGCGCCAGCAGACAAAGCACAGATACGCAGTATTTT. It encodes CASRQSTDTQYF.

The chain combines TRBV4-1 with TRBJ2-6; 7 bases match TRBD1. Germline lookup yields CDR1 MGHRA and CDR2 YSYEKL. V was pared by 3 bases and J by 4 bases, with 12 bases of the junction left unmatched. CDR3 length: 18 residues. The CDR3 sequence: CASSHPGTPGQGANVLTF. The CDR3 nucleotides read TGCGCCAGCAGCCACCCCGGAACCCCGGGACAGGGGGCCAACGTCCTGACTTTC.

The count of this clone is one. The chain uses TRBV5-1 and TRBJ1-1, with D unresolved. Germline V gene data show CDR1 as SGHRS and CDR2 as YFSETQ. This CDR3 spans 15 amino acids. V lost 4 bases and J lost 2, with 15 bases in between. CDR3 residues: CASSPASRSNTEAFF. CDR3 nucleotides: TGCGCCAGCAGCCCCGCGTCCCGGAGTAACACTGAAGCTTTCTTT.

The chain couples TRBV5-1 to TRBJ2-1, with D possibly matching TRBD1 (7 bases). V was pared by 1 base and J by 5 bases, with 16 bases between. Germline lookup yields CDR1 SGHRS and CDR2 YFSETQ. The CDR3 consists of 16 residues. The CDR3 nucleotides are TGCGCCAGCAGCTTGAGGTCAGGGGGGATCCACAATGAGCAGTTCTTC. The encoded protein is CASSLRSGGIHNEQFF.

The chain joins TRBV10-2 to TRBJ2-1; no clear D gene. The CDR3 sequence is 14 residues long. Per the germline V gene, CDR1 is WSHSY and CDR2 is SAAADI. Trimming pared 3 bases from V and 0 bases from J, leaving 6 bases between. The CDR3 region has the DNA TGCGCCAGCAGTGACTGGAGCTCCTACAATGAGCAGTTCTTC. Translating gives CASSDWSSYNEQFF.

The rearrangement uses TRBV7-3 and TRBJ2-7; TRBD2 is a possible D gene (5 bases). Per the germline V gene, CDR1 is SGHTA and CDR2 is FQGTGA. Trimming left V 0 bases short and J 8 bases short, with 11 bases between. The CDR3 covers 13 residues. The CDR3: CASSLTAGWQQYF. Written as DNA, the CDR3 is TGTGCCAGCAGCTTAACGGCGGGCTGGCAGCAGTACTTC.

V gene TRBV2 combines with J gene TRBJ2-1; 7 bases line up with TRBD1. The germline V gene has CDR1 SNHLY and CDR2 FYNNEI. J lost 0 bases, V lost 6 bases, and 5 bases had no gene match. CDR3 length: 15 residues. Here the CDR3 reads CASSVDRASYNEQFF. CDR3 coding DNA: TGTGCCAGCAGCGTCGACAGGGCCTCCTACAATGAGCAGTTCTTC. The full variable domain, its missing parts supplied by reference TRBV2 and TRBJ2-1, is EPEVTQTPSHQVTQMGQEVILRCVPISNHLYFYWYRQILGQKVEFLVSFYNNEISEKSEIFDDQFSVERPDGSNFTLKIRSTKLEDSAMYFCASSVDRASYNEQFFGPGTRLTVL.

The chain carries TRBV4-1 and TRBJ2-5; perhaps TRBD1 as D (6 bases). Trimming left V 0 bases short and J 5 bases short, with 13 bases between. The CDR3 sequence is 15 residues long. From germline, CDR1 is MGHRA and CDR2 YSYEKL. For the CDR3, the DNA is TGCGCCAGCAGCCAAGACCAGACAGGTTGGGAGACCCAGTACTTC. This translates into CASSQDQTGWETQYF.

The gene calls are TRBV29-1 and TRBJ2-7, with 7 bases that match TRBD1. CDR1 is SQVTM and CDR2 is ANQGSEA in the germline V gene. V dropped 4 bases and J dropped 0; count of bases not matched to a gene: 6. This CDR3 is built from 14 residues. CDR3 amino acids: CSVGQGVSSYEQYF. The CDR3 DNA reads TGCAGCGTTGGACAGGGCGTAAGCTCCTACGAGCAGTACTTC.

V gene TRBV6-5 combines with J gene TRBJ2-7; D is possibly TRBD1 (5 bases). CDR1 and CDR2 from the germline V gene are MNHEY and SVGAGI. The CDR3 length is 15 residues. The V end was cut by 6 bases, the J end by 2 bases, with 17 bases between. The CDR3 DNA reads TGTGCCAGCAGCTCAGTGTTGACAGATCCCTACGAGCAGTACTTC. Residues: CASSSVLTDPYEQYF.

The chain recombines TRBV6-5 with TRBJ1-1; 8 positions match TRBD1. The CDR3 is made up of 15 amino acids. The V segment lost 7 bases and the J segment 1 base; nucleotides outside the gene matches: 8. Germline V lookup: CDR1 MNHEY, CDR2 SVGAGI. The CDR3, as DNA: TGTGCCAGCACCCCTCTCGGGACAGGGAACACTGAAGCTTTCTTT. This sequence encodes CASTPLGTGNTEAFF.

The chain links TRBV6-5 to TRBJ1-4; D unclear. This CDR3 region has 16 residues. Germline loops: CDR1 MNHEY, CDR2 SVGAGI. V was trimmed by 6 bases and J by 0 bases, leaving 14 bases between them. The CDR3 sequence: CASSYQRGATNEKLFF. As DNA, the CDR3 is TGTGCCAGCAGCTACCAGCGAGGTGCAACTAATGAAAAACTGTTTTTT.